These T cell receptor beta chains were read from a single sample in a study of shared clonotypes between healthy human individuals. Clones were sequenced by immunoSEQ multiplex PCR, and TCRdb holds only the in-frame ones, with some missing. The sample gives about 490,000 clones, less than 80% of which show up once; around 13% is in the top ten. The sequenced sample consisted of PBMCs. Receptor source: a woman aged 35 to 49 in good health. Some clones in this sample may be carry-over from other donors' samples. The CDR3 runs from the conserved cysteine through the conserved F or W. The order of the fields is V gene, CDR3 length, J gene, D gene, clone size, CDR3 protein, CDR3 DNA. D genes are given only for firm matches. Clone size is given for some rows only: seen once, a few or many times, or a class if the clone is expanded.

v_gene: TRBV19
len: 15
j_gene: TRBJ2-5
d_gene: .
abundance: once
CDR3aa: CASSGQTSGSRAQYF
CDR3nt: TGTGCCAGTAGTGGGCAGACCAGTGGTTCGAGGGCCCAGTACTTC

v_gene: TRBV28
len: 17
j_gene: TRBJ2-1
d_gene: TRBD1
abundance: .
CDR3aa: CASSSDRGHLGANEQFF
CDR3nt: TGTGCCAGCAGTTCGGACAGGGGGCACCTGGGCGCCAATGAGCAGTTCTTC

v_gene: TRBV5-1
len: 16
j_gene: TRBJ2-1
d_gene: TRBD2
abundance: .
CDR3aa: CASSLVGGRGYNEQFF
CDR3nt: TGCGCCAGCAGCTTGGTTGGCGGGAGGGGTTACAATGAGCAGTTCTTC

v_gene: TRBV27
len: 13
j_gene: TRBJ1-1
d_gene: .
abundance: .
CDR3aa: CASSLRGSTEAFF
CDR3nt: TGTGCCAGCAGTTTACGGGGGAGCACTGAAGCTTTCTTT

v_gene: TRBV11-2
len: 14
j_gene: TRBJ2-7
d_gene: .
abundance: .
CDR3aa: CASSLDRLFYEQYF
CDR3nt: TGTGCCAGCAGCTTAGATCGATTATTTTACGAGCAGTACTTC

v_gene: TRBV30
len: 16
j_gene: TRBJ2-7
d_gene: TRBD2
abundance: once
CDR3aa: CAWITPSGNSSYEQYF
CDR3nt: TGTGCCTGGATTACGCCTAGCGGCAATTCCTCCTACGAGCAGTACTTC

v_gene: TRBV5-4
len: 15
j_gene: TRBJ1-2
d_gene: .
abundance: .
CDR3aa: CASRPDSLTFYGYTF
CDR3nt: TGTGCCAGCAGGCCGGACAGCTTGACGTTCTATGGCTACACCTTC

v_gene: TRBV6-6
len: 13
j_gene: TRBJ2-2
d_gene: .
abundance: .
CDR3aa: CASSPLNTGELFF
CDR3nt: TGTGCCAGCAGTCCCTTAAACACCGGGGAGCTGTTTTTT

v_gene: TRBV7-2
len: 15
j_gene: TRBJ1-1
d_gene: .
abundance: .
CDR3aa: CASSLGWGMETEAFF
CDR3nt: TGTGCCAGCAGCTTAGGTTGGGGAATGGAGACTGAAGCTTTCTTT

v_gene: TRBV4-1
len: 15
j_gene: TRBJ1-2
d_gene: .
abundance: once
CDR3aa: CASSQPSSGHHGYTF
CDR3nt: TGCGCCAGCAGCCAACCCAGTTCCGGACATCATGGCTACACCTTC

v_gene: TRBV29-1
len: 13
j_gene: TRBJ2-2
d_gene: TRBD1
abundance: .
CDR3aa: CSVRQGVTGELFF
CDR3nt: TGCAGCGTTCGACAGGGAGTTACCGGGGAGCTGTTTTTT

v_gene: TRBV7-3
len: 16
j_gene: TRBJ2-7
d_gene: .
abundance: .
CDR3aa: CASSFEFSIRNYEQYF
CDR3nt: TGTGCCAGCAGCTTCGAGTTCTCTATCCGCAATTACGAGCAGTACTTC

v_gene: TRBV7-2
len: 11
j_gene: TRBJ2-3
d_gene: .
abundance: .
CDR3aa: CASSQTDTQYF
CDR3nt: TGTGCCAGCAGCCAGACAGATACGCAGTATTTT

v_gene: TRBV5-1
len: 16
j_gene: TRBJ2-3
d_gene: .
abundance: once
CDR3aa: CASSLVAGRGSDTQYF
CDR3nt: TGCGCCAGCAGCTTGGTGGCGGGCCGAGGATCAGATACGCAGTATTTT

v_gene: TRBV28
len: 14
j_gene: TRBJ1-5
d_gene: TRBD1
abundance: .
CDR3aa: CASSSGQGTQPQHF
CDR3nt: TGTGCCAGCAGTTCCGGACAGGGCACTCAGCCCCAGCATTTT

v_gene: TRBV5-5
len: 15
j_gene: TRBJ2-7
d_gene: .
abundance: once
CDR3aa: CASSWVGTARGEQYF
CDR3nt: TGTGCCAGCAGCTGGGTGGGGACCGCCCGGGGCGAGCAGTACTTC

v_gene: TRBV2
len: 13
j_gene: TRBJ2-5
d_gene: .
abundance: .
CDR3aa: CASTLNGRETQYF
CDR3nt: TGTGCCAGCACCCTTAACGGGAGAGAGACCCAGTACTTC

v_gene: TRBV4-3
len: 13
j_gene: TRBJ2-7
d_gene: .
abundance: .
CDR3aa: CASSQRGGGEQYF
CDR3nt: TGCGCCAGCAGCCAACGGGGAGGGGGTGAGCAGTACTTC

v_gene: TRBV7-3
len: 14
j_gene: TRBJ2-7
d_gene: .
abundance: .
CDR3aa: CASSDPRNSYEQYF
CDR3nt: TGTGCCAGCAGCGATCCTAGAAACTCCTACGAGCAGTACTTC

v_gene: TRBV13
len: 20
j_gene: TRBJ2-1
d_gene: TRBD1
abundance: .
CDR3aa: CASSSPPGQGAQRGVNEQFF
CDR3nt: TGTGCCAGCAGCTCCCCACCGGGACAGGGGGCCCAGCGGGGGGTCAATGAGCAGTTCTTC

v_gene: TRBV7-2
len: 13
j_gene: TRBJ1-1
d_gene: .
abundance: .
CDR3aa: CASSLEVGTEAFF
CDR3nt: TGTGCCAGCAGCTTAGAGGTAGGGACTGAAGCTTTCTTT

v_gene: TRBV6-4
len: 14
j_gene: TRBJ2-1
d_gene: TRBD2
abundance: .
CDR3aa: CASSETSGSSEQFF
CDR3nt: TGTGCCAGCAGTGAAACTAGCGGGAGTAGTGAGCAGTTCTTC

v_gene: TRBV7-3
len: 13
j_gene: TRBJ2-5
d_gene: TRBD2
abundance: .
CDR3aa: CASSPLGGKTQYF
CDR3nt: TGTGCCAGCAGCCCCCTGGGGGGGAAGACCCAGTACTTC